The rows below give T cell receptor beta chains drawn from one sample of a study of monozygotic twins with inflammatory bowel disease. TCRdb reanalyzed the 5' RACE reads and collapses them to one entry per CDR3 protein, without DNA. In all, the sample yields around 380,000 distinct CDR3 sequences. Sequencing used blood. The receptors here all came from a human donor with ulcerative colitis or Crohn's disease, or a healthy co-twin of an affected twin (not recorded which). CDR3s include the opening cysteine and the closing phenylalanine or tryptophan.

CSATQPGQGRLFF	TRBV20-1	TRBJ1-4
CSASGRRSSYNSPLHF	TRBV20-1	TRBJ1-6
CSAYRGLGTQYF	TRBV20-1	TRBJ2-5
CASSRDRGDGYTF	TRBV7-2	TRBJ1-2
CASSHTGKGETQYF	TRBV11-3	TRBJ2-5
CASSKVDETENTGELFF	TRBV21-1	TRBJ2-2
CASSRSGEGQPQHF	TRBV5-1	TRBJ1-5
CASRPGQSPNEQYF	TRBV7-2	TRBJ2-7
CASRPIEGQERRAQYF	TRBV7-6	TRBJ2-5
CASSQYDRGETQYF	TRBV12-3/TRBV12-4	TRBJ2-5
CASSPAGDATTYEQYF	TRBV28	TRBJ2-7
CSATRPTTVPSNYGYTF	TRBV20-1	TRBJ1-2
CASRHGTGAILGRNAGKETQYF	TRBV5-1	TRBJ2-5
CAISEPDLSSYEQYF	TRBV10-3	TRBJ2-7
CASSRDSQSSYEQYF	TRBV7-6	TRBJ2-7
CTSSQDRAGGNSPLHF	TRBV1	TRBJ1-6
CASSPQGAETQYF	TRBV5-5	TRBJ2-5
CSARIGETQYF	TRBV20-1	TRBJ2-5
CASSEPGEQYF	TRBV25-1	TRBJ2-7
CSARLGSNQPQHF	TRBV20-1	TRBJ1-5
CASSPRQSSLQETQYF	TRBV7-9	TRBJ2-5
CAWTGGVISGNTIYF	TRBV30	TRBJ1-3
CISVSEAPHRANYGYTF	TRBV7-5	TRBJ1-2
CAISVQGIDQPQHF	TRBV10-3	TRBJ1-5
CASSPNGQFEGYTF	TRBV18	TRBJ1-2
CASSQDGRGWGTEAFF	TRBV14	TRBJ1-1
CATSTLSGSGETQYF	TRBV15	TRBJ2-5
CASTPVRAGNTIYF	TRBV7-2	TRBJ1-3
CASSSKAGTEYF	TRBV7-9	TRBJ2-7
CASSLRPGGESTDTQYF	TRBV7-2	TRBJ2-3